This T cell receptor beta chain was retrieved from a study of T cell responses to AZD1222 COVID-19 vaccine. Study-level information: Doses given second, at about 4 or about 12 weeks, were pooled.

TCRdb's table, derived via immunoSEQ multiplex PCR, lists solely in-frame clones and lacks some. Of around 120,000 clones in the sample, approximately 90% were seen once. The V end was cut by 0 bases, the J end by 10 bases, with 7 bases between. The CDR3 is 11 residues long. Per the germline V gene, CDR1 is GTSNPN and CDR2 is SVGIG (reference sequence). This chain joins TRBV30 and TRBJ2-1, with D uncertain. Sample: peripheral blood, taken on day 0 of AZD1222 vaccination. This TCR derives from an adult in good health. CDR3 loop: CAWSVIQEQFF. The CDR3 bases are TGTGCCTGGAGTGTAATACAAGAGCAGTTCTTC.